The entry below gives a single T cell receptor beta chain sequence along with its context. The target antigen is unknown. This record comes from a study of OX40 agonist ivuxolimab in advanced cancers. Background on the study: About 40% of patients had received prior checkpoint inhibitor therapy.

Clones were read by immunoSEQ multiplex PCR, and TCRdb kept only the in-frame ones, dropping some. This sample has roughly 36,000 clones, with approximately 90% found just once. Study results and limitations: Expanded clones were, on average, more numerous in CD8+ T cells than in CD4+. Dose levels from 0.1 to 3.0 mg/kg saw CD4+ and CD8+ blood T cells expand clonally by week 6.

Autoimmune disease history or systemic immunosuppression led to patients being barred. V was shortened by 1 base and J by 3 bases, with 7 bases between the two germline ends. The CDR3 consists of 13 residues. Germline V gives CDR1 SGHAT, CDR2 FQDESV (reference sequence). This receptor was obtained from an adult with an advanced solid tumor such as melanoma, head and neck, liver or kidney cancer. The chain is built from TRBV11-1 and TRBJ2-7, with D possibly being TRBD1 (6 bases). The material sequenced was CD4+ or CD8+ T cells sorted from blood, taken in a trial of the OX40 agonist ivuxolimab. CDR3 sequence (DNA): TGTGCCAGCAGCTTAGACAGGGTCTACGAGCAGTACTTC. Its protein product is CASSLDRVYEQYF.